This T cell receptor (beta chain) was captured in a study of blood T cell repertoires in COVID-19. Study-wide background: Researchers got acute and convalescent COVID-19 samples from the United States, Italy and Spain. Nucleic acid was either cDNA or gDNA, and it came from T cells, B-cell-depleted T cells, or PBMCs.

As processed by the authors: Amplified reference gene primers provided the basis for estimating nucleated cell counts. Profiling relied on immunoSEQ multiplex PCR, and the TCRdb table lists in-frame clones only, not all of them. D and trimming come from the DNA, and the V and J calls and clone size come from that table. The sample has 300,000 to 400,000 clones, around 87% seen once. V gave up 7 bases and J gave up 5 bases; unmatched junction bases: 7. The CDR3 is 12 residues long. In germline, CDR1 is SQVTM, CDR2 ANQGSEA. During active infection, Seattle patients enrolled and were then monitored through disease.

The chain uses TRBV29-1 and TRBJ2-7; 8 bases are a match to TRBD1. Sequencing was carried out using peripheral blood. This TCR was recovered from a woman aged 60-75 years with COVID-19, enrolled during active disease. The CDR3 protein is CSAGGRGNEQYF. CDR3 nucleotide sequence: TGCAGCGCAGGGGGCAGGGGTAACGAGCAGTACTTC.